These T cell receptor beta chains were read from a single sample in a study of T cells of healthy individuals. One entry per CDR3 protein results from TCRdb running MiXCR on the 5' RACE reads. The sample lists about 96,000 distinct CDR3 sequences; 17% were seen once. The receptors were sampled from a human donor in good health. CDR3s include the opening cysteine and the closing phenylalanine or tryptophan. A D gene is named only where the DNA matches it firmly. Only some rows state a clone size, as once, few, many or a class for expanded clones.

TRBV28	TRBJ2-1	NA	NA	CASKGPTYNEQFF	TGTGCCAGCAAGGGCCCCACCTACAATGAGCAGTTCTTC
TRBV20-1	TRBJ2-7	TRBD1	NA	CSARAPGGTLYEQYF	TGCAGTGCTAGAGCTCCAGGGGGAACACTTTACGAGCAGTACTTC
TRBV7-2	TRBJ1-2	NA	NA	CASSLGSGGPYGYTF	TGTGCCAGCAGCTTAGGAAGCGGCGGGCCATATGGCTACACCTTC
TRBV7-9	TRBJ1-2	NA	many	CASSAAQAYGYTF	TGTGCCAGCAGCGCCGCCCAGGCCTATGGCTACACCTTC
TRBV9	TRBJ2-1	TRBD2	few	CASSVRTSGGGEQFF	TGTGCCAGCAGCGTTAGGACTAGCGGGGGGGGCGAGCAGTTCTTC
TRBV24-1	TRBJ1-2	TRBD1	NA	CATSDSRGGDRLGYTF	TGTGCCACCAGTGACTCCAGGGGGGGAGACCGTCTTGGCTACACCTTC
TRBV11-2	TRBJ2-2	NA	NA	CASSLAGDTGELFF	TGTGCCAGCAGCTTAGCGGGGGACACCGGGGAGCTGTTTTTT
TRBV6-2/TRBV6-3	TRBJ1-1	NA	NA	CASRARSENTEAFF	TGTGCCAGCAGAGCCAGGTCGGAAAACACTGAAGCTTTCTTT
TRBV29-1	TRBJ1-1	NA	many	CSVENEGGPEAFF	TGCAGCGTTGAAAACGAGGGGGGCCCTGAAGCTTTCTTT
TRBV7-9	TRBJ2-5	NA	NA	CASSFRDSSEGTQYF	TGTGCCAGCAGCTTCCGGGACAGCTCGGAGGGGACCCAGTACTTC
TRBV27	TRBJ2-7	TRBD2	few	CASGTSGSYEQYF	TGTGCCAGCGGGACTAGCGGGAGCTACGAGCAGTACTTC
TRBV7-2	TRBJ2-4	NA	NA	CASSSGSIQYF	TGTGCCAGCAGCTCAGGTAGCATTCAGTACTTC
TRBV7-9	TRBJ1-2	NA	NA	CASSLSRGDGYTF	TGTGCCAGCAGCTTAAGTCGGGGGGATGGCTACACCTTC
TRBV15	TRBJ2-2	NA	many	CATSRDDRGGGELFF	TGTGCCACCAGCAGAGATGATAGGGGAGGCGGGGAGCTGTTTTTT
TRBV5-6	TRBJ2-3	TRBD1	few	CASSALQGTDTQYF	TGTGCCAGCAGCGCTTTACAGGGGACAGATACGCAGTATTTT
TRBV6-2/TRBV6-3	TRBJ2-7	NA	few	CASSYNRRSYEQYF	TGTGCCAGCAGTTACAATAGGAGGAGCTACGAGCAGTACTTC
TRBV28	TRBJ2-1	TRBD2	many	CASSLGGLADDEQFF	TGTGCCAGCAGTTTAGGGGGACTAGCAGACGATGAGCAGTTCTTC
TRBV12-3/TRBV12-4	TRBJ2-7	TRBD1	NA	CASSFRDRSYEQYF	TGTGCCAGCAGTTTTCGGGACAGGAGCTACGAGCAGTACTTC
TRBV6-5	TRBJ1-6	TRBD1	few	CASSRTGFGALHF	TGTGCCAGCAGCCGGACAGGATTTGGGGCCCTCCACTTT
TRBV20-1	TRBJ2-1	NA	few	CSASSWDEQFF	TGCAGTGCTAGCTCTTGGGATGAGCAGTTCTTC
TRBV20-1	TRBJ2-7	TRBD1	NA	CSARGQGLTYEQYF	TGCAGTGCTAGAGGACAGGGGTTGACCTACGAGCAGTACTTC
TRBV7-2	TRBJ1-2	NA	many	CASSSGTSYLPNYGYTF	TGTGCCAGCAGCTCCGGGACATCTTACCTCCCTAACTATGGCTACACCTTC
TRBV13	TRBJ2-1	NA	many	CASSFMSSYNEQFF	TGTGCCAGCAGCTTTATGAGCTCCTACAATGAGCAGTTCTTC
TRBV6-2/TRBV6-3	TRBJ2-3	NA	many	CASSYPLRGIHTDTQYF	TGTGCCAGCAGTTACCCGCTACGTGGGATTCACACAGATACGCAGTATTTT
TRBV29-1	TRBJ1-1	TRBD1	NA	CSGGQVQGEAFF	TGCAGCGGTGGACAGGTTCAGGGAGAAGCTTTCTTT
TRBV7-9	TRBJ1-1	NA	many	CASRKDPNTEAFF	TGTGCCAGCAGAAAGGACCCGAACACTGAAGCTTTCTTT
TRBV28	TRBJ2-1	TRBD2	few	CASKLGTSVYNEQFF	TGTGCCAGCAAATTGGGGACTAGCGTATACAATGAGCAGTTCTTC
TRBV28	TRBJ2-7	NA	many	CATISGGLSYEQYF	TGTGCCACCATCTCAGGGGGACTGAGTTACGAGCAGTACTTC
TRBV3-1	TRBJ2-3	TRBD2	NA	CASSLAGVTDTQYF	TGTGCCAGCAGCCTAGCGGGAGTTACAGATACGCAGTATTTT
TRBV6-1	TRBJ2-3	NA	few	CASSEGVGRDTQYF	TGTGCCAGCAGTGAAGGCGTGGGACGAGATACGCAGTATTTT
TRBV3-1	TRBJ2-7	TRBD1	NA	CASSQVAGGTYEQYF	TGTGCCAGCAGCCAAGTGGCAGGGGGCACGTACGAGCAGTACTTC
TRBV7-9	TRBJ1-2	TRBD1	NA	CASSLTTGGNYGYTF	TGTGCCAGCAGCCTAACGACAGGGGGCAACTATGGCTACACCTTC
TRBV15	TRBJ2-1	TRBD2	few	CATSRGGLAGVTEQFF	TGTGCCACCAGCAGAGGGGGACTAGCGGGGGTAACTGAGCAGTTCTTC
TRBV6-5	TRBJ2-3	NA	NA	CASSPSSAGVGGDTQYF	TGTGCCAGCAGTCCCTCCTCGGCAGGGGTAGGCGGAGATACGCAGTATTTT
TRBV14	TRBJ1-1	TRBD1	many	CASSHRGTGGEAFF	TGTGCCAGCAGCCATCGCGGGACAGGGGGCGAAGCTTTCTTT
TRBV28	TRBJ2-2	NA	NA	CASSLQAAIGELFF	TGTGCCAGCAGTCTCCAGGCAGCCATCGGGGAGCTGTTTTTT
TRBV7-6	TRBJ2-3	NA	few	CASSREPAARVDTQYF	TGTGCCAGCAGCAGAGAGCCCGCCGCGAGGGTAGATACGCAGTATTTT
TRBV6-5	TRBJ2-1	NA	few	CASSRGQPAYNEQFF	TGTGCCAGCAGCCGCGGACAGCCCGCCTACAATGAGCAGTTCTTC
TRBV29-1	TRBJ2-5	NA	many	CSVGPGEETQYF	TGCAGCGTTGGACCCGGTGAAGAGACCCAGTACTTC
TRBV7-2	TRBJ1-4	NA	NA	CASSRGGQSEKLFF	TGTGCCAGCAGCCGTGGGGGCCAGAGTGAAAAACTGTTTTTT
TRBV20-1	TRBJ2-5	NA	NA	CSAETGLGKTQYF	TGCAGTGCAGAGACCGGGCTGGGGAAGACCCAGTACTTC
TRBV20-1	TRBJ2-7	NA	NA	CSASVWRAAATEQYF	TGCAGTGCTAGTGTCTGGCGAGCGGCGGCTACCGAGCAGTACTTC
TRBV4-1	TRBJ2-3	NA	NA	CASSQRIVRSDTQYF	TGCGCCAGCAGCCAACGTATCGTGAGGTCAGATACGCAGTATTTT
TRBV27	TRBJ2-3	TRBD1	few	CASSPGFGTGIVNTQYF	TGTGCCAGCAGTCCTGGGTTCGGGACAGGGATTGTGAATACGCAGTATTTT
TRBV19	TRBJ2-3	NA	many	CASSIDEGTRTDTQYF	TGTGCCAGTAGTATAGACGAAGGGACTCGCACAGATACGCAGTATTTT